This is a list of T cell receptor beta chains from one sample in a study of T-cell reconstitution after alpha-beta-depleted transplantation in children. TCRdb used MiXCR to reprocess the PCR reads, holding one entry per CDR3 protein. The profile shows roughly 500,000 distinct CDR3 sequences, under 15% of them singletons. This specimen consisted of PBMCs from the stem cell graft donor, obtained from the stem cell graft. The receptors originated from a human donor who donated a stem cell graft to a child with combined immunodeficiency. CDR3s include the opening cysteine and the closing phenylalanine or tryptophan. D genes are given only for firm matches. Only part of the rows carry a size: once, few, many, or a class if the clone is expanded.

v_gene	j_gene	d_gene	abundance	CDR3aa	CDR3nt
TRBV4-3	TRBJ1-2	NA	few	CASSQVGGPLYGYTF	TGCGCCAGCAGCCAAGTAGGTGGGCCGCTCTATGGCTACACCTTC
TRBV30	TRBJ2-3	TRBD2	NA	CAWSRTSPRGTDTQYF	TGTGCCTGGAGTAGGACTAGCCCTAGAGGCACAGATACGCAGTATTTT
TRBV3-1	TRBJ2-3	TRBD1	few	CASSAGQGYTDTQYF	TGTGCCAGCAGTGCGGGACAGGGATACACAGATACGCAGTATTTT
TRBV29-1	TRBJ1-1	NA	NA	CSVERRQPGTEAFF	TGCAGCGTTGAACGGCGGCAACCCGGCACTGAAGCTTTCTTT
TRBV27	TRBJ2-7	NA	few	CASSLSGPDGQYF	TGTGCCAGCAGTTTATCCGGACCAGACGGGCAGTACTTC
TRBV6-1	TRBJ2-3	NA	many	CASSELLISTDTQYF	TGTGCCAGCAGTGAATTACTCATCAGCACAGATACGCAGTATTTT
TRBV6-2/TRBV6-3	TRBJ2-5	NA	few	CASRRQPQETQYF	TGTGCCAGCAGGCGACAGCCCCAAGAGACCCAGTACTTC
TRBV6-2/TRBV6-3	TRBJ2-3	NA	NA	CASSPTVSDTDTQYF	TGTGCCAGCAGCCCAACCGTGAGTGACACAGATACGCAGTATTTT
TRBV2	TRBJ1-4	NA	NA	CASRMGRSRPNEKLFF	TGTGCCAGCAGGATGGGCAGGAGTCGACCTAATGAAAAACTGTTTTTT
TRBV30	TRBJ2-3	TRBD2	few	CAWTEKSGGTDTQYF	TGTGCCTGGACAGAGAAGAGCGGGGGGACAGATACGCAGTATTTT
TRBV5-5	TRBJ1-1	NA	many	CASSLFDGNTEAFF	TGTGCCAGCAGCCTGTTCGATGGGAACACTGAAGCTTTCTTT
TRBV11-2	TRBJ2-3	NA	few	CASSLAWGRTDTQYF	TGTGCCAGCAGCTTAGCTTGGGGCCGCACAGATACGCAGTATTTT
TRBV6-2/TRBV6-3	TRBJ2-2	NA	few	CASSLLDLTGELFF	TGTGCCAGCAGCCTTTTAGACCTAACCGGGGAGCTGTTTTTT
TRBV12-3/TRBV12-4	TRBJ2-2	NA	many	CASTLGRSQNTGELFF	TGTGCCAGCACCCTCGGGCGCAGTCAGAACACCGGGGAGCTGTTTTTT
TRBV27	TRBJ1-6	NA	NA	CASSFGVRSPLHF	TGTGCCAGCAGTTTCGGGGTGCGTTCACCCCTCCACTTT
TRBV18	TRBJ2-7	NA	few	CASSPTPLRAPFYEQYF	TGTGCCAGCTCACCCACCCCCTTGAGGGCCCCTTTTTACGAGCAGTACTTC
TRBV24-1	TRBJ2-6	NA	NA	CATGVGANVLTF	TGTGCCACAGGGGTCGGGGCCAACGTCCTGACTTTC
TRBV28	TRBJ1-3	NA	few	CASRNSGNTIYF	TGTGCCAGCAGAAACTCTGGAAACACCATATATTTT
TRBV3-1	TRBJ2-5	NA	NA	CASSQESLLQETQYF	TGTGCCAGCAGCCAAGAAAGTCTTCTCCAAGAGACCCAGTACTTC
TRBV2	TRBJ2-7	NA	NA	CATRTDSYEQYF	TGTGCCACCCGGACAGATTCCTACGAGCAGTACTTC
TRBV30	TRBJ2-5	NA	NA	CAWSAPPGTETQYF	TGTGCCTGGAGTGCCCCCCCAGGGACCGAGACCCAGTACTTC
TRBV7-9	TRBJ2-1	NA	NA	CASRTQRDTAANEQFF	TGTGCCAGCAGAACGCAACGGGACACAGCAGCCAATGAGCAGTTCTTC
TRBV27	TRBJ2-7	TRBD2	few	CASRGLAKHEQYF	TGTGCCAGCAGGGGACTAGCGAAGCACGAGCAGTACTTC
TRBV12-3/TRBV12-4	TRBJ2-7	TRBD2	NA	CASSRPGLAGGGQYF	TGTGCCAGCAGTCGCCCGGGACTAGCGGGAGGTGGGCAGTACTTC
TRBV7-9	TRBJ2-1	NA	few	CASSFSGTPDYNEQFF	TGTGCCAGCAGCTTCTCCGGGACGCCAGACTACAATGAGCAGTTCTTC
TRBV10-3	TRBJ1-2	NA	many	CAISERAENYGYTF	TGTGCCATCAGTGAGAGGGCGGAAAACTATGGCTACACCTTC
TRBV4-2	TRBJ2-1	TRBD1	NA	CASSQGLQGVYNEQFF	TGTGCCAGCAGCCAGGGCCTACAGGGGGTCTACAATGAGCAGTTCTTC
TRBV6-5	TRBJ2-1	TRBD1	few	CASKSTGVGEQFF	TGTGCCAGCAAATCAACAGGGGTCGGTGAGCAGTTCTTC
TRBV9	TRBJ2-7	NA	many	CASSVEALNYEQYF	TGTGCCAGCAGCGTGGAGGCCCTAAACTACGAGCAGTACTTC
TRBV5-1	TRBJ2-7	TRBD1	few	CASSLTGGDYEQYF	TGCGCCAGCAGCTTGACAGGGGGTGACTACGAGCAGTACTTC
TRBV5-6	TRBJ2-7	NA	NA	CASSTGSSVGDQYF	TGTGCCAGCAGCACCGGGTCGTCGGTCGGCGATCAGTACTTC
TRBV20-1	TRBJ1-2	NA	NA	CSARDGATTYREGYTF	TGCAGTGCTAGAGATGGGGCAACTACCTATAGAGAGGGCTACACCTTC
TRBV30	TRBJ2-7	NA	few	CAWSVGLLTPEQYF	TGTGCCTGGAGTGTAGGACTTCTCACCCCCGAGCAGTACTTC
TRBV15	TRBJ1-5	NA	few	CATRATGNQPQHF	TGTGCCACCAGGGCGACAGGCAATCAGCCCCAGCATTTT
TRBV24-1	TRBJ2-7	TRBD2	NA	CATSGTSGGPSREQYF	TGTGCCACCAGTGGTACTAGCGGGGGCCCTTCGAGGGAGCAGTACTTC
TRBV28	TRBJ2-3	NA	few	CASSLPRRDTQYF	TGTGCCAGCAGTTTACCCAGACGGGATACGCAGTATTTT
TRBV29-1	TRBJ1-4	NA	NA	CSGGVMGGKLFF	TGCAGCGGAGGGGTAATGGGAGGAAAACTGTTTTTT